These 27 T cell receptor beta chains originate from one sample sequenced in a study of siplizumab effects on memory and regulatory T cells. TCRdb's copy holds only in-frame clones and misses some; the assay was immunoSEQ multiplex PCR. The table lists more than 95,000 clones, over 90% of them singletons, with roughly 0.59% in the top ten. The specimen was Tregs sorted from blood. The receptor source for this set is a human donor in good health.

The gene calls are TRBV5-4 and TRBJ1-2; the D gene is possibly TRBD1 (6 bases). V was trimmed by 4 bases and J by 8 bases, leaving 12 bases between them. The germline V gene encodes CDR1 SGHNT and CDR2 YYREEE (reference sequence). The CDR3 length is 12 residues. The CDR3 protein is CASSANRDGYTF. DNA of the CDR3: TGTGCCAGCAGCGCCAACAGGGACGGCTACACCTTC.

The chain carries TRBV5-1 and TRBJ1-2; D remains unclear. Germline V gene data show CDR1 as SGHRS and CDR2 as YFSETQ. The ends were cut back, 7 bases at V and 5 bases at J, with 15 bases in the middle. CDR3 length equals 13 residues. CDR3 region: CASSSRRGYGYTF. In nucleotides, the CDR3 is TGCGCCAGCTCTTCCCGGCGGGGTTATGGCTACACCTTC.

In nucleotides, the CDR3 is TGTGCCAGCAGCGTCCGGGACAGGGGAACCTACGAGCAGTACTTC. Translating it yields CASSVRDRGTYEQYF. The V call is TRBV11-3, the J call TRBJ2-7; 10 bases fit TRBD1. Germline V gene sequence: CDR1 SGHNT, CDR2 YENEEA. V was pared by 5 bases and J by 2 bases, with 6 bases of the junction left unmatched. This CDR3 is built from 15 residues.

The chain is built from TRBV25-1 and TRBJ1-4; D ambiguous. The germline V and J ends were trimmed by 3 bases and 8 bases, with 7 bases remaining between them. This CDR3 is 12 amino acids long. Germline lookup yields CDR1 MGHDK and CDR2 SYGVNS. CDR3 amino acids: CASSDWWEKLFF. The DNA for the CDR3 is TGTGCCAGCAGTGATTGGTGGGAAAAACTGTTTTTT. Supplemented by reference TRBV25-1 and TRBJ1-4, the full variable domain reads EADIYQTPRYLVIGTGKKITLECSQTMGHDKMYWYQQDPGMELHLIHYSYGVNSTEKGDLSSESTVSRIRTEHFPLTLESARPSHTSQYLCASSDWWEKLFFGSGTQLSVL.

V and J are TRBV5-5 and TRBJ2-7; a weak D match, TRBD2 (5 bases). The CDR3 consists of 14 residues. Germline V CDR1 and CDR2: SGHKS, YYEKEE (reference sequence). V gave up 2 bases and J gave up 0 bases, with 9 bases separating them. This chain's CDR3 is CASSFGVYSYEQYF. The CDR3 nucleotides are TGTGCCAGCAGCTTCGGGGTTTACTCCTACGAGCAGTACTTC. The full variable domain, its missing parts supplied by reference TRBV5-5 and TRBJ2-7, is DAGVTQSPTHLIKTRGQQVTLRCSPISGHKSVSWYQQVLGQGPQFIFQYYEKEERGRGNFPDRFSARQFPNYSSELNVNALLLGDSALYLCASSFGVYSYEQYFGPGTRLTVT.

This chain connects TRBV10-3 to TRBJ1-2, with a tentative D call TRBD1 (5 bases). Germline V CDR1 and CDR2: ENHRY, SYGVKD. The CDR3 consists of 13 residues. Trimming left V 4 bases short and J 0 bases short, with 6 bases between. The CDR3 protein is CAISVTANYGYTF. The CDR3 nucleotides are TGTGCCATCAGTGTGACAGCTAACTATGGCTACACCTTC.

In nucleotides, the CDR3 is TGCGCCAGCAGCTTGGGCGCGTCCGGGGAGACGCAGTATTTT. This encodes CASSLGASGETQYF. The rearrangement links TRBV5-1 to TRBJ2-3, with a possible D match to TRBD2 (5 bases). Trimming removed 0 bases at V and 9 bases at J, with 14 bases between. CDR1 and CDR2 from the germline V gene are SGHRS and YFSETQ. This CDR3 spans 14 amino acids.

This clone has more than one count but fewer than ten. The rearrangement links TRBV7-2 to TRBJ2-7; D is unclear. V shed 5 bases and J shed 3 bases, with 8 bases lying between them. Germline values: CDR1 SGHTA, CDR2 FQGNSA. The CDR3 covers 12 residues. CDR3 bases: TGTGCCAGCAGCGTAAACAGCTACGAGCAGTACTTC. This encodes CASSVNSYEQYF.

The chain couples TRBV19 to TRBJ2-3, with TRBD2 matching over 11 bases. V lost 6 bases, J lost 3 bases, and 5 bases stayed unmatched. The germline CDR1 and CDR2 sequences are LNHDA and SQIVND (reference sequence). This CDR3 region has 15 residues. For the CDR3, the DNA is TGTGCCAGTAGGGGGCTAGCGGGGGGAACAGATACGCAGTATTTT. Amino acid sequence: CASRGLAGGTDTQYF.

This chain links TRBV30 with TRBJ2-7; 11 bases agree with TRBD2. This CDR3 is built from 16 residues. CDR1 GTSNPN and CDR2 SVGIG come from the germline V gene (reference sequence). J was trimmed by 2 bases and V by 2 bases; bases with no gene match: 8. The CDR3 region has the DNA TGTGCCTGGAGTCACCTAGCGGGAGGCCCGGCCTACGAGCAGTACTTC. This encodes CAWSHLAGGPAYEQYF.

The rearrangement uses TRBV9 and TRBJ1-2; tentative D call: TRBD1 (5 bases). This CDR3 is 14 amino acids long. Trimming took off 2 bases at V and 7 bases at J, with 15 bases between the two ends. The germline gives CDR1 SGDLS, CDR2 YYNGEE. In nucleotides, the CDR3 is TGTGCCAGCAGCGTCAGGGACGGCCCAAGTGGCTACACCTTC. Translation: CASSVRDGPSGYTF.

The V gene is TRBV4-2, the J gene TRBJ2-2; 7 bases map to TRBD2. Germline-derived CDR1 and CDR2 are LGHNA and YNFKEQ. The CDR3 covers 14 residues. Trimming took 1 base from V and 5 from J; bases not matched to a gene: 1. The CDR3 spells CASSQVAGTGELFF. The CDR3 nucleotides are TGTGCCAGCAGCCAAGTAGCGGGTACCGGGGAGCTGTTTTTT.

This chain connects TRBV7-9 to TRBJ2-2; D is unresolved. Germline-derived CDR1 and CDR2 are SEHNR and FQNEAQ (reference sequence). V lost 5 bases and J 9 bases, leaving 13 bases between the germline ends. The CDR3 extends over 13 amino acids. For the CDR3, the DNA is TGTGCCAGCAGCCCAGATATGGTCCGGGAGCTGTTTTTT. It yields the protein CASSPDMVRELFF.

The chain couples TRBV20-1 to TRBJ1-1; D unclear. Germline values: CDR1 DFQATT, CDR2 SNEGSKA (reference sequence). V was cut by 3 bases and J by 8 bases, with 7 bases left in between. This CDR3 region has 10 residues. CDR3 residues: CSASEREAFF. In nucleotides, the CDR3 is TGCAGTGCTAGTGAAAGAGAAGCTTTCTTT.

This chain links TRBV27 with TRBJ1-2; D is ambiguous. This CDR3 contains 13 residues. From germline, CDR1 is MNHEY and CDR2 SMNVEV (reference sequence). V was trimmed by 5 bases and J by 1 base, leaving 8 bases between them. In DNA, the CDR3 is TGTGCCAGCAGTCAGACGGGTAACTATGGCTACACCTTC. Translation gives CASSQTGNYGYTF.

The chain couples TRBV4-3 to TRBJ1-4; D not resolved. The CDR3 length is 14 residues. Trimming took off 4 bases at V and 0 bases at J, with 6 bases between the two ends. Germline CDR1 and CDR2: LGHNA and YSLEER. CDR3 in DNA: TGCGCCAGCAGCCGATGGGCAACTAATGAAAAACTGTTTTTT. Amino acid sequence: CASSRWATNEKLFF.

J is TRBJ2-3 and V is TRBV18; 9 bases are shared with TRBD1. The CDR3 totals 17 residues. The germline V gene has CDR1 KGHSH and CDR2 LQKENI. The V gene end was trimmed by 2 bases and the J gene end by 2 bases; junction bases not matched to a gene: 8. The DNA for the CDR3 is TGTGCCAGCTCACCAAAAACCGGGACAGGGCCCACAGATACGCAGTATTTT. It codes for CASSPKTGTGPTDTQYF. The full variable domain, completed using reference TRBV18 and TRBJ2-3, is NAGVMQNPRHLVRRRGQEARLRCSPMKGHSHVYWYRQLPEEGLKFMVYLQKENIIDESGMPKERFSAEFPKEGPSILRIQQVVRGDSAAYFCASSPKTGTGPTDTQYFGPGTRLTVL.

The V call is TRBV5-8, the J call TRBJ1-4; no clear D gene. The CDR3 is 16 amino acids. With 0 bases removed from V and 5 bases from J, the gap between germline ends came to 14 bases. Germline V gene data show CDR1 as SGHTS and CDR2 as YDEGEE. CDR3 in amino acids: CASSLGLGSKNEKLFF. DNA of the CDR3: TGTGCCAGCAGCTTGGGGCTCGGGAGTAAGAATGAAAAACTGTTTTTT.

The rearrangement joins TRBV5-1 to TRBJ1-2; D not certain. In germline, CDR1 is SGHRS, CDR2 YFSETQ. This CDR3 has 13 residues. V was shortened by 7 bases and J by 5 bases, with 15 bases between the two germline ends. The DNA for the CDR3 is TGCGCCAGCGCTTTACGGGGTGATTATGGCTACACCTTC. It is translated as CASALRGDYGYTF.

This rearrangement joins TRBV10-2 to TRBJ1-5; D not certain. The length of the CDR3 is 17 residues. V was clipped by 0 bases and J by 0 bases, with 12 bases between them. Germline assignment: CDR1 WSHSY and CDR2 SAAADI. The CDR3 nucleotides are TGCGCCAGCAGTGAGTCGATCCTAGGCCCTAGCAATCAGCCCCAGCATTTT. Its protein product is CASSESILGPSNQPQHF.

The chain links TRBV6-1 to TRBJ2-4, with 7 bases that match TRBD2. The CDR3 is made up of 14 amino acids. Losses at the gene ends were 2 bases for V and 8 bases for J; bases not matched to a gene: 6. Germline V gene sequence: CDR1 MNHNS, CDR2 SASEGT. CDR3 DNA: TGTGCCAGCAGTGAAAACCGGGAGGTGGACATTCAGTACTTC. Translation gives CASSENREVDIQYF.

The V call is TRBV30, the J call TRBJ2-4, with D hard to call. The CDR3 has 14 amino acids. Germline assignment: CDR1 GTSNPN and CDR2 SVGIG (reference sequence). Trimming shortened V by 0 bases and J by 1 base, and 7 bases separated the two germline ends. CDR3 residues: CAWSVPGAKNIQYF. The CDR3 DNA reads TGTGCCTGGAGTGTACCCGGGGCCAAAAACATTCAGTACTTC.

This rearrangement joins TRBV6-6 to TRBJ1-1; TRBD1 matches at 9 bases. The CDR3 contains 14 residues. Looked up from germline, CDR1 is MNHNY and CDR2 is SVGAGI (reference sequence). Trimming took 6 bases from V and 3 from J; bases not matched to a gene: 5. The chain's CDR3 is CASSYDRGDTEAFF. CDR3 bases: TGTGCCAGCAGCTACGACAGGGGGGACACTGAAGCTTTCTTT.

The CDR3 protein is CASSLFPGTSGRARNEQFF. The DNA for the CDR3 is TGTGCCAGCAGTTTATTCCCCGGGACTAGCGGGAGGGCCAGGAATGAGCAGTTCTTC. J is TRBJ2-1 and V is TRBV27; TRBD2 matches 16 bases. This CDR3 is 19 amino acids long. V shed 1 base and J 7 bases; nucleotides not matched to a gene: 10. Germline values: CDR1 MNHEY, CDR2 SMNVEV (reference sequence).

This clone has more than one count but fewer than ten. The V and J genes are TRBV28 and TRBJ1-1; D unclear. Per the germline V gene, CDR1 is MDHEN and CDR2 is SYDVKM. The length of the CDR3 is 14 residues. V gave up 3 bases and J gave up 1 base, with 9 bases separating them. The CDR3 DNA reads TGTGCCAGCAGTTTGGCAGGCTGGAACACTGAAGCTTTCTTT. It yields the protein CASSLAGWNTEAFF.

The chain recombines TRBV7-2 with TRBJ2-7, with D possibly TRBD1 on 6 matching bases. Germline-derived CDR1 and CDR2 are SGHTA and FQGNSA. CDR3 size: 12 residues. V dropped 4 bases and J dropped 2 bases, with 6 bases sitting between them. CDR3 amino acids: CASSSGAYEQYF. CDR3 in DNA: TGTGCCAGCAGCTCAGGGGCCTACGAGCAGTACTTC.

The CDR3 protein is CASRLTGLNTEAFF. The CDR3 region has the DNA TGTGCCAGTAGGCTGACAGGGTTAAACACTGAAGCTTTCTTT. The rearrangement links TRBV19 to TRBJ1-1; 7 bases are a match to TRBD1. The CDR3 runs 14 residues. The germline gives CDR1 LNHDA, CDR2 SQIVND (reference sequence). The V and J ends lost 6 bases and 2 bases, in that order; junction bases with no gene match: 6.